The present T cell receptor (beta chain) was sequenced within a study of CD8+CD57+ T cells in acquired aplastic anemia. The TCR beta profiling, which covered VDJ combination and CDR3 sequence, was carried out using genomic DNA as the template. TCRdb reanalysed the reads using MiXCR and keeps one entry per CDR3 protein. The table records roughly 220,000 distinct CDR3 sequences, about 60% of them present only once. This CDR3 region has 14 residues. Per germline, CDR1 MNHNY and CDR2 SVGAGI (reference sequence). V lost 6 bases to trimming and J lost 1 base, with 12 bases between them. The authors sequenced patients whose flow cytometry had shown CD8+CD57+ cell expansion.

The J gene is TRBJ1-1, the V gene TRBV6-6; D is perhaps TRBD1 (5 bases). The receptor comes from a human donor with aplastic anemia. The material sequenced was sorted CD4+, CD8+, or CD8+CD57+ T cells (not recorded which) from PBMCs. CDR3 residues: CASRDWGGNTEAFF. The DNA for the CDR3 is TGTGCCAGCAGAGACTGGGGGGGGAACACTGAAGCTTTCTTT.